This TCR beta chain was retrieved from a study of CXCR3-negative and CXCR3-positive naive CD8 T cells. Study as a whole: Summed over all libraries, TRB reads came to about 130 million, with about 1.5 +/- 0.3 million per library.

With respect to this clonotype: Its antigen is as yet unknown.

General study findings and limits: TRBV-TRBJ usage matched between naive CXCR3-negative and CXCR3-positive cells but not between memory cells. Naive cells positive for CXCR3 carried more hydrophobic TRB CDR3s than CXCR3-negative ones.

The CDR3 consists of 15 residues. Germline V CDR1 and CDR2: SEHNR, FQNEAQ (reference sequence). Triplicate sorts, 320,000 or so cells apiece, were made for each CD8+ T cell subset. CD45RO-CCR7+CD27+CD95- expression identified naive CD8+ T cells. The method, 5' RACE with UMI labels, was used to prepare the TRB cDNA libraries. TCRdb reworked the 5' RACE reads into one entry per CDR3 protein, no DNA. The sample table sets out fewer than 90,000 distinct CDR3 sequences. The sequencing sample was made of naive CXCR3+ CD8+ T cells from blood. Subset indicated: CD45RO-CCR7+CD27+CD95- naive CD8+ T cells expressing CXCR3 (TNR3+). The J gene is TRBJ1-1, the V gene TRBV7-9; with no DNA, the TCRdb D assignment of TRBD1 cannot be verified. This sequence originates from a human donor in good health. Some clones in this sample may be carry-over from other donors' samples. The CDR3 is CASSLGTGVGTEAFF.